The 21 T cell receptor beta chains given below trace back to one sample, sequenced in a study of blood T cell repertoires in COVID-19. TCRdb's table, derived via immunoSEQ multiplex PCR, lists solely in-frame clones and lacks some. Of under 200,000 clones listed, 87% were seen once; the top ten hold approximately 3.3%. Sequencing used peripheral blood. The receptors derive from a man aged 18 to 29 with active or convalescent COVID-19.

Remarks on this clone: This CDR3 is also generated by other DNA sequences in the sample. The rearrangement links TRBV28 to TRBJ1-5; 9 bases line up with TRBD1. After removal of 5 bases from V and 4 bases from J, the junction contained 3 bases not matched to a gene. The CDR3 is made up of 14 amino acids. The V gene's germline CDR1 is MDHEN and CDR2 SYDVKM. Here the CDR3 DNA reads TGTGCCAGCAGTCCAGGGACAGGGAATCAGCCCCAGCATTTT. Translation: CASSPGTGNQPQHF.

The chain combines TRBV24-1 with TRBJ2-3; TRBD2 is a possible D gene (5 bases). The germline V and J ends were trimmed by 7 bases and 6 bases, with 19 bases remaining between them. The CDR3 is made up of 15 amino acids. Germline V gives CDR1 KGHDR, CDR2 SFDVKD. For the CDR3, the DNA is TGTGCCACCAGGGGGAACGGACTTTTGTGGGATACGCAGTATTTT. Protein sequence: CATRGNGLLWDTQYF.

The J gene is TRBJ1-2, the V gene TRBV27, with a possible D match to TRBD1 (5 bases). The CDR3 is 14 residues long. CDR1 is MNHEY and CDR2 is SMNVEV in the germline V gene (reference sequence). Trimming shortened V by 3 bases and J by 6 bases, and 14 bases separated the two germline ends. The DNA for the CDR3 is TGTGCCAGCAGTTTGATGGGGGGAATTGATGGCTACACCTTC. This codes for CASSLMGGIDGYTF.

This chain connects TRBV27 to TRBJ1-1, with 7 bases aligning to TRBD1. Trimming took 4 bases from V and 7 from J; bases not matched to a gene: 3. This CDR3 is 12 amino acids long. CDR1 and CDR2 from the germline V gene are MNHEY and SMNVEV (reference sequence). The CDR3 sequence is CASSSGQDEAFF. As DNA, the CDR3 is TGTGCCAGCAGTTCAGGACAGGATGAAGCTTTCTTT.

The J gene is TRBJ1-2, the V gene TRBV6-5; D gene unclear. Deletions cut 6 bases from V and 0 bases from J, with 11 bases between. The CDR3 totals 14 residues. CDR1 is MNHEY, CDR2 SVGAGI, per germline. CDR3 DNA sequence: TGTGCCAGCAGCCCGACACAAGCTAACTATGGCTACACCTTC. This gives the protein CASSPTQANYGYTF.

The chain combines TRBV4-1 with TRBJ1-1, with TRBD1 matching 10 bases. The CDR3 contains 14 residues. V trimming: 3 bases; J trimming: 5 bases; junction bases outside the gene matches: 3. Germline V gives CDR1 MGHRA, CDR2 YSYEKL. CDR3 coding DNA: TGCGCCAGCAGCCAGGGACAGGGGAGGACTGAAGCTTTCTTT. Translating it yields CASSQGQGRTEAFF.

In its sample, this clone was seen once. CDR3 nucleotides: TGTGCCAGCAGTTACTCAGGGGGCACTGAAGCTTTCTTT. This translates into CASSYSGGTEAFF. The rearrangement links TRBV6-5 to TRBJ1-1, with TRBD1 as a possible D gene (6 bases). The CDR3 is 13 residues long. Germline values: CDR1 MNHEY, CDR2 SVGAGI. The V and J ends lost 0 bases and 4 bases respectively, with 6 bases between them.

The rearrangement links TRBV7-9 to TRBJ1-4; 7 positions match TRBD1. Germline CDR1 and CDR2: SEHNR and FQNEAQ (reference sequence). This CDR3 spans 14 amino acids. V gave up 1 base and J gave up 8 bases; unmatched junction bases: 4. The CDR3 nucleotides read TGTGCCAGCAGCTTAGTACCACAGGGGGAAAAACTGTTTTTT. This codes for CASSLVPQGEKLFF.

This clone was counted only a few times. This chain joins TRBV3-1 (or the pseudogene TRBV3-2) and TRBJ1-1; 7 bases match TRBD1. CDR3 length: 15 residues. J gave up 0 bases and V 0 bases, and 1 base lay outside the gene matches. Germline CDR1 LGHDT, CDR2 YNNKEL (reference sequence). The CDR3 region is CASSQEDRLNTEAFF. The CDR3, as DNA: TGTGCCAGCAGCCAAGAGGACAGGTTGAACACTGAAGCTTTCTTT.

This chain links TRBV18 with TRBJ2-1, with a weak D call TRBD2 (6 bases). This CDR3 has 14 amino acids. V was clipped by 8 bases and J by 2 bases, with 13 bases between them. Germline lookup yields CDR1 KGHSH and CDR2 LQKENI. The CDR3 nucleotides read TGTGCCAGCCATGGTGGGGAGGCCTACAATGAGCAGTTCTTC. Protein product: CASHGGEAYNEQFF. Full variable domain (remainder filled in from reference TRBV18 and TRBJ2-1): NAGVMQNPRHLVRRRGQEARLRCSPMKGHSHVYWYRQLPEEGLKFMVYLQKENIIDESGMPKERFSAEFPKEGPSILRIQQVVRGDSAAYFCASHGGEAYNEQFFGPGTRLTVL.

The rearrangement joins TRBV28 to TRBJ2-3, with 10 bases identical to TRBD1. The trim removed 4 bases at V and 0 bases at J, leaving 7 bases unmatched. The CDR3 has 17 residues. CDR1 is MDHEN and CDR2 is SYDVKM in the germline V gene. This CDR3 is CASSSRDRGLSTDTQYF. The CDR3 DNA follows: TGTGCCAGCAGTTCCCGGGACAGGGGTCTTAGCACAGATACGCAGTATTTT.

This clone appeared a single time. Here the CDR3 reads CASSSLLGQGYNEQFF. DNA of the CDR3: TGTGCCAGCAGTTCCCTTCTGGGACAGGGTTACAATGAGCAGTTCTTC. V usage is TRBV27 and J usage is TRBJ2-1, with 9 bases that match TRBD1. V was clipped by 4 bases and J by 4 bases; unmatched bases: 8. This CDR3 comprises 16 residues. CDR1 is MNHEY and CDR2 is SMNVEV in the germline V gene (reference sequence).

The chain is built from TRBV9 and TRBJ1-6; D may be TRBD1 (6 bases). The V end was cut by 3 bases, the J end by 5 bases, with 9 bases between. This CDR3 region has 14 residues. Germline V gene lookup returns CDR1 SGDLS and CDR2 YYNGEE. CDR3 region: CASSARTDNSPLHF. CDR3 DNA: TGTGCCAGCAGCGCCAGGACAGATAATTCACCCCTCCACTTT.

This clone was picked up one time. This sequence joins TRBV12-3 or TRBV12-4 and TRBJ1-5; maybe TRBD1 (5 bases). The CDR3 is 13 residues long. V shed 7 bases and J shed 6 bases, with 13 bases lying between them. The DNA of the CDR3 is TGTGCCAGCACCTTGACGCAGGGTCAGCCCCAGCATTTT. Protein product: CASTLTQGQPQHF.

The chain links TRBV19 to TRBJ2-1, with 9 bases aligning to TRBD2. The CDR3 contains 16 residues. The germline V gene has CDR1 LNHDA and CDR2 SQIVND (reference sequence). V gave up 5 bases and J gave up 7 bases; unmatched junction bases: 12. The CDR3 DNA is TGTGCCAGTAGTTTTCTGCCGGGACTAGCCGGTAATGAGCAGTTCTTC. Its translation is CASSFLPGLAGNEQFF. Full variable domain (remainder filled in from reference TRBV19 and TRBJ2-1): DGGITQSPKYLFRKEGQNVTLSCEQNLNHDAMYWYRQDPGQGLRLIYYSQIVNDFQKGDIAEGYSVSREKKESFPLTVTSAQKNPTAFYLCASSFLPGLAGNEQFFGPGTRLTVL.

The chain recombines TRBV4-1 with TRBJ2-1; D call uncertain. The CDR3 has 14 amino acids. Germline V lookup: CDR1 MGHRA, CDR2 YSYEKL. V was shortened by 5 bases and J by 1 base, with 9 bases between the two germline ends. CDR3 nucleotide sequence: TGCGCCAGCAGCTCCCCTCCTTCCTACAATGAGCAGTTCTTC. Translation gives CASSSPPSYNEQFF.

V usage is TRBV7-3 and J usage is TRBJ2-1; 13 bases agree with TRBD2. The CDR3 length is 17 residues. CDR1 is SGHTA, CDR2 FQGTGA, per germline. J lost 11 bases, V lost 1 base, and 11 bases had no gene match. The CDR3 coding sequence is TGTGCCAGCAGCTTAAAGGGAGGGACTAGCGGGATTCAACAGCAGTTCTTC. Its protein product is CASSLKGGTSGIQQQFF.

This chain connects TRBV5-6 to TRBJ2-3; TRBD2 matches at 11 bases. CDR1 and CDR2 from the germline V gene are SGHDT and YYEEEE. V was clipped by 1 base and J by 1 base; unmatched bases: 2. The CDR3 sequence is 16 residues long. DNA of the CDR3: TGTGCCAGCAGCTTGTTAGCGGGGGGGGGCACAGATACGCAGTATTTT. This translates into CASSLLAGGGTDTQYF.

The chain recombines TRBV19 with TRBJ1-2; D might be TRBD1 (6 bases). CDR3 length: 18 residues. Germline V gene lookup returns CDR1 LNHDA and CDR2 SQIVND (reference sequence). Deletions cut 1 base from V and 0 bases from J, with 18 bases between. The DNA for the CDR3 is TGTGCCAGTAGTATAGTCGGGACAACGGCCTTAACTAACTATGGCTACACCTTC. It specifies CASSIVGTTALTNYGYTF. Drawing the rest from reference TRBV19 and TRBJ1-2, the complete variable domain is DGGITQSPKYLFRKEGQNVTLSCEQNLNHDAMYWYRQDPGQGLRLIYYSQIVNDFQKGDIAEGYSVSREKKESFPLTVTSAQKNPTAFYLCASSIVGTTALTNYGYTFGSGTRLTVV.

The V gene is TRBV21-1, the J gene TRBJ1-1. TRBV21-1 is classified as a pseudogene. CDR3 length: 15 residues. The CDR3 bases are TGTGCCAGCAGCCCCCGGTCGGGGGTGAACACTGAAGCTTTCTTT. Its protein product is CASSPRSGVNTEAFF.

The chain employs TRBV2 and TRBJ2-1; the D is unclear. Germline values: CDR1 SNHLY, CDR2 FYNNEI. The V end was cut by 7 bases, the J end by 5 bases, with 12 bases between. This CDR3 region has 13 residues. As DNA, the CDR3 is TGTGCCAGCACCCTAAGCCGGGACAATGAGCAGTTCTTC. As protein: CASTLSRDNEQFF. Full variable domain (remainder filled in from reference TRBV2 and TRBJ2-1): EPEVTQTPSHQVTQMGQEVILRCVPISNHLYFYWYRQILGQKVEFLVSFYNNEISEKSEIFDDQFSVERPDGSNFTLKIRSTKLEDSAMYFCASTLSRDNEQFFGPGTRLTVL.